What follows are 2 T cell receptor beta chains derived from one specimen sequenced in a study of blood T cell repertoires in COVID-19. Assay: immunoSEQ multiplex PCR; the TCRdb copy retains only in-frame clones and omits some. The repertoire has some 130,000 clones, approximately 88% of them found once; the top ten carry 10%. Sequences were obtained from peripheral blood. The receptors were sampled from a man between 50 and 59 years old with acute or convalescent COVID-19.

This sequence joins TRBV14 and TRBJ1-1; 8 nucleotides match TRBD1. CDR3 length equals 15 residues. Germline CDR1 and CDR2: SGHDN and FVKESK. Trimming removed 4 bases from V and 5 bases from J; junction bases left unmatched: 9. The CDR3 is CASSLDTGGGTEAFF. CDR3 coding DNA: TGTGCCAGCAGCCTTGATACAGGGGGGGGAACTGAAGCTTTCTTT.

The gene calls are TRBV28 and TRBJ2-1; unclear D gene. The CDR3 contains 16 residues. Trimming removed 5 bases at V and 0 bases at J, with 14 bases between. The germline gives CDR1 MDHEN, CDR2 SYDVKM. The CDR3 protein is CASSSFSQSSYNEQFF. The CDR3 nucleotides are TGTGCCAGCAGTAGTTTTAGCCAGAGCTCCTACAATGAGCAGTTCTTC.